The source of this T cell receptor beta chain is a study of cytomegalovirus exposure and HLA in healthy donors. Clones were sequenced by immunoSEQ multiplex PCR, and TCRdb holds only the in-frame ones, with some missing. The profile covers some 49,000 clones, with about 94% appearing a single time and 7.8% taken by the ten largest. Details on this clone: Antigen specificity is unknown.

Points from the study as a whole: Most sequenced TCRs were rare (though some public TCRs occurred in many donors).

Per germline, CDR1 LGHNA and CDR2 YSLEER. The CDR3 has 18 amino acids. V lost 0 bases and J 3 bases, leaving 21 bases between the germline ends. The source material was PBMCs. V is TRBV4-3 and J is TRBJ2-7, with D maybe TRBD1 (5 bases). The TCR was taken from a woman aged 18-35 years in good health and CMV-seropositive. The DNA of the CDR3 is TGCGCCAGCAGCCAAGATCCACCGCCAGGGTTAAGTAGCTACGAGCAGTACTTC. Translating gives CASSQDPPPGLSSYEQYF.